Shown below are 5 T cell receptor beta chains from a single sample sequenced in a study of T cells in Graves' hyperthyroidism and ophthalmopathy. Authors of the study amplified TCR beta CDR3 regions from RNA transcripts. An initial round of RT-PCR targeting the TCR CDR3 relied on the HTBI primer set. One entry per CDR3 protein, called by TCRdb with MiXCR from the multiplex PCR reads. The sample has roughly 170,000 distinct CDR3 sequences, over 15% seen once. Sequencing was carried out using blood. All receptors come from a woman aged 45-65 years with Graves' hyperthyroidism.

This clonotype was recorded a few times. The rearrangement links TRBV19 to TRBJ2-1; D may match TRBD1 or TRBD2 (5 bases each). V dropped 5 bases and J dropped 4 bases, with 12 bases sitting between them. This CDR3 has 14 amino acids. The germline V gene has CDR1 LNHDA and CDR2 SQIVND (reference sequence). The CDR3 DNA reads TGTGCCAGTAGTGGAAGGGACCCATACAATGAGCAGTTCTTC. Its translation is CASSGRDPYNEQFF.

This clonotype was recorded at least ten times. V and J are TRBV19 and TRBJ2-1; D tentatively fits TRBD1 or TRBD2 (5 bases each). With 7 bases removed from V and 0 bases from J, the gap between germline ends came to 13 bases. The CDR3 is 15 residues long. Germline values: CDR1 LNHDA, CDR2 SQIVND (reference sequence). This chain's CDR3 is CASKAGRGSYNEQFF. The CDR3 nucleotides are TGTGCCAGTAAGGCGGGTAGGGGCTCCTACAATGAGCAGTTCTTC.

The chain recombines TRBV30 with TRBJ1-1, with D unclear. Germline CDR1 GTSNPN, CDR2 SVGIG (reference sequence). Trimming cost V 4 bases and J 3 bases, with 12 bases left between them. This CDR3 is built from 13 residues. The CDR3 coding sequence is TGTGCCTGGAACAAAGACTGGGACACTGAAGCTTTCTTT. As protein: CAWNKDWDTEAFF.

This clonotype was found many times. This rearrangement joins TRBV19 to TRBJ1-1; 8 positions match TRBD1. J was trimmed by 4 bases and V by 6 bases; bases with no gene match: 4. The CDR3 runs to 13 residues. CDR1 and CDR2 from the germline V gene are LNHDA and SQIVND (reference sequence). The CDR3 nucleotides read TGTGCCAGTAGGAAGACAGGGGTCACTGAAGCTTTCTTT. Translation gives CASRKTGVTEAFF.

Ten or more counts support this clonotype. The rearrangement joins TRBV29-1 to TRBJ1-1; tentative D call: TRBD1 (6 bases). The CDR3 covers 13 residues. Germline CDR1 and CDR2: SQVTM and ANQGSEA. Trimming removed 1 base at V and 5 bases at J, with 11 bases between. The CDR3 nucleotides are TGCAGCGTTGAAGTAAACAGGGAGACTGAAGCTTTCTTT. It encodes CSVEVNRETEAFF.